This paragraph covers one TCR beta chain sequence. This clonotype was picked up many times. It lacks a known antigen. Per-base quality was not reported, and no clone a single base away is much larger than it. The protocol used for the library was 5' RACE. The listed sequencing device is NextSeq 500. The TCR library protocol attached a unique molecular identifier to each TCR cDNA molecule to allow correction of PCR and sequencing errors. Under the source paper's analysis protocol: TCR identification, UMI-based error correction and CDR3 extraction were all carried out with Decombinator tools. Expanded TCRs were defined as those above a frequency of 2 per 1,000, corresponding to the top 1% of the tumor frequency distribution. Rényi diversity was computed with the R vegan package after subsampling each repertoire 100 times to 5,000 TCRs. CDR3 similarity networks were built from amino acid triplet string-kernel similarity, with CDR3s being connected when pairwise similarity was above 0.82. TCRdb reanalyzed the raw reads on its own, using fastp at Q25 for trimming and MiXCR for clone calling, and kept in-frame beta chains. Each CDR3 protein appears once, grouped with its most common genes and DNA. TCRdb's processing, not the authors', yielded these V and J calls. The table for this sample lists 110,000 or so distinct CDR3 sequences; roughly 10% of them were counted only once. The ten largest account for 20% to 25% of the sample.

What the time point label conveys for this sample: blood at routine non-recurrence follow-up after resection. TCR sequencing used whole RNA extracted from tumor and nontumor lung tissue, or from cryopreserved PBMC samples, without cell sorting. A patient was chosen for TCR sequencing only when enough RNA was available from at least two tumor regions. This sample is part of a study of spatial heterogeneity in lung cancer (dated by TCRdb to about 2019). With regard to the full study: The donors were some 70 patients from the lung TRACERx cohort who had early-stage, untreated non-small cell lung cancer. Follow-up PBMC samples were sequenced whenever available, with the median time to follow-up being around 2 years after resection. Beta-chain transcripts were consistently detected in greater numbers than alpha-chain transcripts, which likely reflected higher beta-chain transcript abundance. In the raw uncorrected reads, each unique combination of TCR and UMI appeared more than ten times on average. TCR alpha and beta repertoires were quantitatively compared across multiple tumor regions, matched nontumor lung and blood in non-small cell lung cancer. The study linked features of the TCR repertoire to counts of nonsynonymous mutations, which were determined by whole-exome sequencing of tumor tissue. At surgery, both alpha and beta chains were TCR-sequenced in fewer than 250 tumor regions, fewer than 85 matched nontumor lung samples and a few dozen PBMC samples. Results and caveats for the whole study, not just this receptor: Confirming at a functional level the hypothesis that regional TCRs recognize regional mutations was considered to require additional single-cell paired TCR alpha and beta sequencing. Comparisons of baseline and follow-up blood repertoires included only 11 to 15 patients. Ubiquitous expanded tumor TCRs were found in blood more often at tumor resection than at routine follow-up.

From the cysteine through the phenylalanine, the CDR3 covers 11 amino acids. Solely the CDR3 DNA is kept, with 33 bases framed from the first base. V is shortened by 8 bases, J by 2 bases, and the region joining them spans 6 bases. For CDR1 and CDR2, the germline V gene lists KGHSH and LQKENI. The rearrangement combines TRBV18 with TRBJ1-1, with the D gene not confidently named. Sequencing was performed on PBMCs, taken at follow-up. The clonotype comes from a female donor with early-stage non-small cell lung cancer. CDR3 loop: CASRGNTEAFF. The base sequence is TGTGCCAGCAGAGGCAACACTGAAGCTTTCTTT.